Given below is one TCR beta chain in context. What it binds is not known. The junction and the germline gene differ at one end; a read error may be behind it. The CDR3 has 16 amino acids. CDR1 SGHTA and CDR2 FQGNSA come from the germline V gene. These data come from a study of cytomegalovirus exposure and HLA in healthy donors. Findings and limits, study-wide: Among CMV-associated TCR beta chains, most appeared HLA-restricted in a later analysis.

60 Vbeta and 13 Jbeta primers were used in PCR. Using immunoSEQ multiplex PCR, the repertoire was profiled, and TCRdb retains in-frame clones only, with some absent. The table includes more than 150,000 clones, around 84% detected once. This clonotype was sampled from a woman aged 45-65 years in good health and CMV-seropositive. The V call is TRBV7-2, the J call TRBJ2-6, with TRBD2 matching 9 bases. The sample comprised PBMCs. Here the CDR3 reads CATSRRGGTGANVLTF. The CDR3 region has the DNA TGTGCCACCAGCCGGCGGGGGGGGACTGGGGCCAACGTCCTGACTTTC.